A single sample is the source of the 10 T cell receptor beta chains below, sequenced in a study of T-cell reconstitution after alpha-beta-depleted transplantation in children. The authors prepared the TCRbeta library with unique molecular identifiers. TCRdb used MiXCR to reprocess the PCR reads, holding one entry per CDR3 protein. The data contain some 590,000 distinct CDR3 sequences, roughly 10% of them singletons. The specimen comprised PBMCs from the stem cell graft donor, sampled from the stem cell graft. The receptors derive from a human donor who donated a stem cell graft to a child with acute myeloid leukemia.

Note on this clonotype: The junction does not match germline at one end; this may be a read error. This chain joins TRBV27 and TRBJ1-2; D is unclear. Looked up from germline, CDR1 is MNHEY and CDR2 is SMNVEV (reference sequence). This CDR3 is built from 13 residues. The CDR3 spells CASSFPYGVDLFF. The CDR3 coding sequence is TGTGCCAGCAGTTTTCCGTACGGGGTGGACCTCTTCTTC.

CDR3 DNA: TGTGCCAGCAGTGGTTCAGGGACAGGGAATCCTGGCTACACCTTC. Its translation: CASSGSGTGNPGYTF. J is TRBJ1-2 and V is TRBV12-3 or TRBV12-4; 9 bases are a match to TRBD1. V trimming: 5 bases; J trimming: 7 bases; junction bases outside the gene matches: 11. CDR3 length equals 15 residues.

This clonotype was seen a handful of times. The rearrangement links TRBV7-9 to TRBJ2-3; D is unclear. The germline CDR1 and CDR2 sequences are SEHNR and FQNEAQ (reference sequence). V was shortened by 5 bases and J by 2 bases, with 20 bases between the two germline ends. This CDR3 contains 17 residues. The CDR3 reads CASSPFGLQDLTDTQYF. CDR3 nucleotide sequence: TGTGCCAGCAGCCCTTTTGGCCTCCAAGATCTCACAGATACGCAGTATTTT.

This clonotype was found many times. The DNA of the CDR3 is TGCAGCGTTGACAGGACCAACTATGGCTACACCTTC. Translating it yields CSVDRTNYGYTF. The rearrangement joins TRBV29-1 to TRBJ1-2; the D is unclear. Germline V gives CDR1 SQVTM, CDR2 ANQGSEA. The CDR3 is 12 residues long. V gave up 3 bases and J gave up 2 bases, with 7 bases separating them.

This clonotype was observed at least ten times. The chain is built from TRBV11-2 and TRBJ2-1; TRBD2 agrees at 7 bases. The CDR3 is 14 residues long. CDR1 and CDR2 from the germline V gene are SGHAT and FQNNGV. The trim removed 2 bases at V and 5 bases at J, leaving 3 bases unmatched. CDR3 bases: TGTGCCAGCAGCTTACTGGGAGGGCACAATGAGCAGTTCTTC. It specifies CASSLLGGHNEQFF.

A few counts support this clonotype. The V and J genes are TRBV20-1 and TRBJ2-2; unclear D gene. V dropped 6 bases and J dropped 5 bases, with 7 bases sitting between them. The CDR3 runs to 11 residues. Per germline, CDR1 DFQATT and CDR2 SNEGSKA (reference sequence). The CDR3 bases are TGCAGTGCCGAACGGACCGGGGAGCTGTTTTTT. As protein: CSAERTGELFF.

This clonotype was counted only a few times. A junction boundary mismatches the germline segment, possibly from a read error. V is TRBV20-1 and J is TRBJ2-1, with D unclear. This CDR3 contains 10 residues. Germline V gene sequence: CDR1 DFQATT, CDR2 SNEGSKA (reference sequence). The CDR3 sequence is CSAQSTVGIF. The CDR3 DNA sequence: TGCAGTGCCCAGTCGACGGTAGGGATCTTC.

The V gene is TRBV29-1, the J gene TRBJ2-2; D may be TRBD1 (5 bases). The V end was cut by 5 bases, the J end by 7 bases, with 11 bases between. The CDR3 runs to 12 residues. The germline V gene encodes CDR1 SQVTM and CDR2 ANQGSEA. The CDR3 region has the DNA TGCAGCGTTAGAAGGGGATACGGGGAGCTGTTTTTT. This encodes CSVRRGYGELFF.

This chain joins TRBV4-3 and TRBJ2-7; no firm D call. The V end lost 0 bases, the J end lost 6 bases, and 12 bases lay between the germline ends. Germline V lookup: CDR1 LGHNA, CDR2 YSLEER. This CDR3 has 14 residues. CDR3 nucleotides: TGCGCCAGCAGCCAAGATGATTGGCTCTCCGAGCAGTACTTC. Protein sequence: CASSQDDWLSEQYF.

The chain recombines TRBV12-3 or TRBV12-4 with TRBJ1-4, with 8 nucleotides matching TRBD1. V shed 3 bases and J 5 bases; nucleotides not matched to a gene: 11. This CDR3 comprises 17 residues. Written as DNA, the CDR3 is TGTGCCAGCAGTTTCGGACAGGGCCTTGCCTTGAATGAAAAACTGTTTTTT. It codes for CASSFGQGLALNEKLFF.